Following are 19 T cell receptor beta chains from one sample sequenced in a study of shared clonotypes between healthy human individuals. Naive CD8 populations comprised CD45RO-negative cells positively selected for CCR7, excluding terminally differentiated effector memory CD45RA+ cells. Clones were read by immunoSEQ multiplex PCR, and TCRdb kept only the in-frame ones, dropping some. The sample includes over 2 million clones, about 95% of them seen just once. Sequences were obtained from naive CD8+ T cells sorted from blood. These receptors were collected from a young man in good health.

The chain is built from TRBV28 and TRBJ1-2; a possible D gene is TRBD1 (6 bases). Trimming left V 4 bases short and J 4 bases short, with 10 bases between. The V gene's germline CDR1 is MDHEN and CDR2 SYDVKM. The CDR3 runs 13 residues. The CDR3 sequence is CASSSRGPYGYTF. The CDR3 bases are TGTGCCAGCAGTTCCAGGGGTCCCTATGGCTACACCTTC.

The J gene is TRBJ2-7, the V gene TRBV7-8, with D perhaps TRBD2 (6 bases). The CDR3 consists of 16 residues. Deletions cut 2 bases from V and 0 bases from J, with 14 bases between. CDR1 SGHVS and CDR2 FQNEAQ come from the germline V gene. The CDR3 region has the DNA TGTGCCAGCAGCTTATATCCGGGAGAGAACTCCTACGAGCAGTACTTC. It translates to CASSLYPGENSYEQYF.

The chain recombines TRBV6-6 with TRBJ1-5; possible D gene TRBD1, 6 bases. Germline CDR1 MNHNY, CDR2 SVGAGI (reference sequence). The length of the CDR3 is 15 residues. V shed 2 bases and J shed 1 base, with 9 bases lying between them. The CDR3 DNA is TGTGCCAGCAGTTACCTGGACAGCAGCAATCAGCCCCAGCATTTT. Translating gives CASSYLDSSNQPQHF.

Note on this clone: Different DNA sequences within this sample yield the same CDR3. The chain has TRBV9 and TRBJ2-7; D unclear. The germline V gene encodes CDR1 SGDLS and CDR2 YYNGEE. V was clipped by 0 bases and J by 2 bases, with 9 bases between them. CDR3 length equals 14 residues. In nucleotides, the CDR3 is TGTGCCAGCAGCGTAGGAGCCACCGCCTACGAGCAGTACTTC. Encoded protein: CASSVGATAYEQYF. Full variable domain (missing parts from reference TRBV9 and TRBJ2-7): DSGVTQTPKHLITATGQRVTLRCSPRSGDLSVYWYQQSLDQGLQFLIQYYNGEERAKGNILERFSAQQFPDLHSELNLSSLELGDSALYFCASSVGATAYEQYFGPGTRLTVT.

The chain links TRBV6-6 to TRBJ2-7, with D tentatively TRBD1 or TRBD2 (6 bases each). The germline V gene encodes CDR1 MNHNY and CDR2 SVGAGI (reference sequence). The CDR3 runs to 13 residues. Trimming left V 7 bases short and J 6 bases short, with 16 bases between. CDR3 residues: CASTLAGGVEQYF. In nucleotides, the CDR3 is TGTGCCAGCACATTGGCCGGGGGCGTCGAGCAGTACTTC.

V and J are TRBV10-3 and TRBJ2-1; 8 bases align to TRBD2. V lost 2 bases, J lost 9 bases, and 6 bases stayed unmatched. CDR3 length: 14 amino acids. The germline V gene encodes CDR1 ENHRY and CDR2 SYGVKD. The CDR3 DNA sequence: TGTGCCATCAGTGAGAAGCGGGAGTCAAGTGAGCAGTTCTTC. Protein sequence: CAISEKRESSEQFF.

As concerns this clone: The same CDR3 is also encoded by other DNA sequences in this sample. V gene TRBV27 combines with J gene TRBJ2-6; D unresolved. CDR1 is MNHEY, CDR2 SMNVEV, per germline (reference sequence). The V end was cut by 3 bases, the J end by 4 bases, with 7 bases between. The CDR3 has 14 amino acids. The CDR3 loop reads CASSFRSGANVLTF. The CDR3 nucleotides are TGTGCCAGCAGTTTCCGCTCCGGGGCCAACGTCCTGACTTTC.

A note on this clone: This CDR3 is also generated by other DNA sequences in the sample. The chain links TRBV5-1 to TRBJ2-1, with TRBD1 identical over 8 bases. Germline-derived CDR1 and CDR2 are SGHRS and YFSETQ. J lost 2 bases, V lost 2 bases, and 3 bases had no gene match. This CDR3 is built from 15 residues. CDR3 coding DNA: TGCGCCAGCAGCTTTACAGGGGGACCCTACAATGAGCAGTTCTTC. Its translation is CASSFTGGPYNEQFF. Looking up the rest from reference TRBV5-1 and TRBJ2-1 gives the full variable domain: KAGVTQTPRYLIKTRGQQVTLSCSPISGHRSVSWYQQTPGQGLQFLFEYFSETQRNKGNFPGRFSGRQFSNSRSEMNVSTLELGDSALYLCASSFTGGPYNEQFFGPGTRLTVL.

The chain employs TRBV4-1 and TRBJ2-1, with D uncertain. Germline CDR1 and CDR2: MGHRA and YSYEKL. The CDR3 is made up of 15 amino acids. Trimming removed 0 bases from V and 6 bases from J, with 12 bases in between. The CDR3 is CASSQETTPGNEQFF. The CDR3 DNA reads TGCGCCAGCAGCCAAGAAACTACTCCGGGCAATGAGCAGTTCTTC.

This clone has a single count. The rearrangement links TRBV6-1 to TRBJ2-7, with D tentatively TRBD1 (6 bases). From germline, CDR1 is MNHNS and CDR2 SASEGT. This CDR3 contains 15 residues. V lost 6 bases and J lost 3, with 18 bases in between. CDR3 nucleotides: TGTGCCAGCAGCTCTTACAGGGCCGGTTTCTACGAGCAGTACTTC. This translates into CASSSYRAGFYEQYF.

This chain uses TRBV29-1 with TRBJ2-1; D gene unclear. The CDR3 is made up of 10 amino acids. V lost 6 bases, J lost 8 bases, and 8 bases lay in between. Germline CDR1 reads SQVTM; CDR2 reads ANQGSEA. The CDR3 is CSVREYEQFF. The DNA for the CDR3 is TGCAGCGTGAGAGAATATGAGCAGTTCTTC.

As regards this clone: This sample includes further DNA sequences coding for the same CDR3. The chain combines TRBV5-6 with TRBJ1-5; 8 bases are a match to TRBD1. Germline lookup yields CDR1 SGHDT and CDR2 YYEEEE. Unmatched junction bases numbered 3, after V lost 4 bases and J lost 6 bases. The CDR3 consists of 13 residues. The CDR3: CASSPGGIQPQHF. The CDR3 nucleotides read TGTGCCAGCAGCCCAGGGGGCATTCAGCCCCAGCATTTT.

This clone came up once. The identical CDR3 is also encoded by other nucleotide sequences in the sample. V gene TRBV9 combines with J gene TRBJ2-7; tentative D call: TRBD2 (6 bases). The V and J ends lost 0 bases and 3 bases respectively, with 10 bases between them. The V gene's germline CDR1 is SGDLS and CDR2 YYNGEE. CDR3 length equals 14 residues. The CDR3 bases are TGTGCCAGCAGCGTAGTTGACGGGAGCTACGAGCAGTACTTC. Translation: CASSVVDGSYEQYF. The whole variable domain, remainder taken from reference TRBV9 and TRBJ2-7, is DSGVTQTPKHLITATGQRVTLRCSPRSGDLSVYWYQQSLDQGLQFLIQYYNGEERAKGNILERFSAQQFPDLHSELNLSSLELGDSALYFCASSVVDGSYEQYFGPGTRLTVT.

The chain uses TRBV4-2 and TRBJ2-2; D is undetermined. This CDR3 contains 16 residues. V gave up 4 bases and J gave up 1 base, with 13 bases separating them. Germline loops: CDR1 LGHNA, CDR2 YNFKEQ. CDR3 DNA: TGTGCCAGCAGCCCCCCCGTGGCGCGGAACACCGGGGAGCTGTTTTTT. Translating it yields CASSPPVARNTGELFF.

Concerning this clone: Other DNA sequences in the same sample also yield this CDR3. This CDR3 reads CASSLSGGPGELFF. The CDR3 coding sequence is TGTGCCAGCAGTTTATCGGGAGGCCCCGGGGAGCTGTTTTTT. The V call is TRBV28, the J call TRBJ2-2; 7 bases map to TRBD2. J was trimmed by 6 bases and V by 1 base; bases with no gene match: 2. CDR1 and CDR2 (germline): MDHEN, SYDVKM. The CDR3 totals 14 residues.

V usage is TRBV4-1 and J usage is TRBJ2-3, with 8 nucleotides matching TRBD1. With 1 base clipped from V and 7 bases from J, the junction kept 7 bases outside the gene matches. The CDR3 loop spans 15 amino acids. CDR1 and CDR2 (germline): MGHRA, YSYEKL. CDR3 loop: CASSQGTGMVHTQYF. CDR3 in DNA: TGCGCCAGCAGCCAAGGGACAGGGATGGTCCATACGCAGTATTTT.

As regards this clone: This CDR3 is also generated by other DNA sequences in the sample. The DNA for the CDR3 is TGTGCCAGCAGCTTCACAGCATCCTACGAGCAGTACTTC. It specifies CASSFTASYEQYF. The chain uses TRBV7-9 and TRBJ2-7; D remains ambiguous. Germline V gene sequence: CDR1 SEHNR, CDR2 FQNEAQ (reference sequence). Trimming pared 3 bases from V and 1 base from J, leaving 7 bases between. This CDR3 region has 13 residues.

This chain uses TRBV5-4 with TRBJ2-2, with 8 bases lining up with TRBD1. Germline CDR1 and CDR2: SGHNT and YYREEE (reference sequence). The CDR3 loop spans 16 amino acids. The V gene end was trimmed by 0 bases and the J gene end by 6 bases; junction bases not matched to a gene: 7. The CDR3 here is CASSLGQGIIAGELFF. DNA for the CDR3: TGTGCCAGCAGCTTGGGACAGGGGATTATCGCCGGGGAGCTGTTTTTT.

About this clone: The same CDR3 arises from other DNA sequences in this sample as well. V usage is TRBV5-1 and J usage is TRBJ2-1; no definite D call. From germline, CDR1 is SGHRS and CDR2 YFSETQ. Trimming cost V 0 bases and J 4 bases, with 2 bases left between them. The CDR3 contains 12 residues. CDR3 bases: TGCGCCAGCAGCTTGGAATACAATGAGCAGTTCTTC. It encodes CASSLEYNEQFF.